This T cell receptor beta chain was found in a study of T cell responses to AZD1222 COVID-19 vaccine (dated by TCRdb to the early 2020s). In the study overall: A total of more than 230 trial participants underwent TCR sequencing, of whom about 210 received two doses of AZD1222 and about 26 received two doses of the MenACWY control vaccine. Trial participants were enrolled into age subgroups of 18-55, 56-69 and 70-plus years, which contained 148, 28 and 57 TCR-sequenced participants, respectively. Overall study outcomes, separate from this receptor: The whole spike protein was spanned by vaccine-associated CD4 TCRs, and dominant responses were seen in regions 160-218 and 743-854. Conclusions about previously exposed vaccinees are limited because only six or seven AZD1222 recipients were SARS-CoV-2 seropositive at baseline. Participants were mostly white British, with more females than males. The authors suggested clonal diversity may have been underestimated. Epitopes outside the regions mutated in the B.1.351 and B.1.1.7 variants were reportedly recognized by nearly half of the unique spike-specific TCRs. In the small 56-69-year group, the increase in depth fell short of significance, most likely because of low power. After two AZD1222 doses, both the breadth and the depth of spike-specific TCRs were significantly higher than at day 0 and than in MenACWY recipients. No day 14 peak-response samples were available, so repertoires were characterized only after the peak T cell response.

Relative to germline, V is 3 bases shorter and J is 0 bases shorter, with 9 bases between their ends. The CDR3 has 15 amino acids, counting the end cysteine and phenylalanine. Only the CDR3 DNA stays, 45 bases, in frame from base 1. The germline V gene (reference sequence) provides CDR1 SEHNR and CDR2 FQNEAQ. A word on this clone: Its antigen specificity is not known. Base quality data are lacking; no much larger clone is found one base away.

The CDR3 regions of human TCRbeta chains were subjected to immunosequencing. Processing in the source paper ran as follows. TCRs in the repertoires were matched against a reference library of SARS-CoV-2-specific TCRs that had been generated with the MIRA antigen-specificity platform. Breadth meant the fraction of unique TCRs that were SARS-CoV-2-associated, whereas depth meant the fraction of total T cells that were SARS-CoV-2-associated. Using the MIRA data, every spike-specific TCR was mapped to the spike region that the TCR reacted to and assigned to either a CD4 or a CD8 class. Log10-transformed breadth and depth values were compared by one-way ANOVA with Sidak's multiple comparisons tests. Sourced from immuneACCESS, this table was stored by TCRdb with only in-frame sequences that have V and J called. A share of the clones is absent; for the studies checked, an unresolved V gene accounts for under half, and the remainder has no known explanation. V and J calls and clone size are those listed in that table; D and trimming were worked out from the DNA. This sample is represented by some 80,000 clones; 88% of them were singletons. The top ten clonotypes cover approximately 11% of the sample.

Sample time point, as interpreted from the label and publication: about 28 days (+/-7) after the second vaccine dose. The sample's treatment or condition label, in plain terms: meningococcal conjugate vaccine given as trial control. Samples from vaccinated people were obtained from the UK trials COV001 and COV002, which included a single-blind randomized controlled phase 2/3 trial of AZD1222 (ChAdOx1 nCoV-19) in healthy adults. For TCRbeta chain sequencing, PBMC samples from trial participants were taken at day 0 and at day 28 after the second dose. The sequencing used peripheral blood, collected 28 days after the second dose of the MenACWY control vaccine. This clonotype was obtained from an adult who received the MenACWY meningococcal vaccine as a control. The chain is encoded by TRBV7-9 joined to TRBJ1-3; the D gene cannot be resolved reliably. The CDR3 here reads CASSLNEPSGNTIYF. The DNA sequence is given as TGTGCCAGCAGCTTGAACGAGCCCTCTGGAAACACCATATATTTT.